The rows below give T cell receptor beta chains drawn from one sample of a study of shared clonotypes between healthy human individuals. The protocol was immunoSEQ multiplex PCR, while the TCRdb copy is restricted to in-frame clones and leaves out a portion. The data hold 2.5 million or so clones, with roughly nine tenths observed a single time. Specimen: naive CD4+ T cells sorted from blood. The receptors here all came from a young man in good health. CDR3s include the opening cysteine and the closing phenylalanine or tryptophan. D genes are given only for firm matches. Rows may omit the clone size; those that give it use once, few, many or a size class.

d_gene: .; v_gene: TRBV6-1; j_gene: TRBJ2-7; len: 13; abundance: .; CDR3aa: CASSDRIRNEQYF; CDR3nt: TGTGCCAGCAGTGATCGAATTAGGAACGAGCAGTACTTC
d_gene: .; v_gene: TRBV27; j_gene: TRBJ1-1; len: 13; abundance: .; CDR3aa: CASMKTMNTEAFF; CDR3nt: TGTGCCAGCATGAAGACTATGAACACTGAAGCTTTCTTT
d_gene: TRBD1; v_gene: TRBV5-4; j_gene: TRBJ2-7; len: 14; abundance: .; CDR3aa: CASSRTGAGGEQYF; CDR3nt: TGTGCCAGCAGCCGGACAGGGGCTGGGGGCGAGCAGTACTTC
d_gene: .; v_gene: TRBV28; j_gene: TRBJ1-1; len: 14; abundance: .; CDR3aa: CASSLRQMNTEAFF; CDR3nt: TGTGCCAGCAGTTTAAGACAGATGAACACTGAAGCTTTCTTT
d_gene: TRBD1; v_gene: TRBV11-2; j_gene: TRBJ1-3; len: 15; abundance: .; CDR3aa: CASSIHRGLGNTIYF; CDR3nt: TGTGCCAGCAGCATTCACAGGGGGCTTGGAAACACCATATATTTT
d_gene: .; v_gene: TRBV2; j_gene: TRBJ2-6; len: 12; abundance: .; CDR3aa: CASSVGANVLTF; CDR3nt: TGTGCCAGCAGTGTGGGAGCCAACGTCCTGACTTTC
d_gene: .; v_gene: TRBV29-1; j_gene: TRBJ2-3; len: 16; abundance: .; CDR3aa: CSVVLPVVGLADTQYF; CDR3nt: TGCAGCGTTGTATTACCGGTCGTTGGTCTAGCAGATACGCAGTATTTT
d_gene: .; v_gene: TRBV18; j_gene: TRBJ1-5; len: 13; abundance: few; CDR3aa: CASSLDSNQPQHF; CDR3nt: TGTGCCAGCTCACTTGATAGCAATCAGCCCCAGCATTTT
d_gene: .; v_gene: TRBV7-3; j_gene: TRBJ2-1; len: 17; abundance: .; CDR3aa: CASSLSTGQNAYNEQFF; CDR3nt: TGTGCCAGCAGCTTATCAACAGGCCAGAACGCCTACAATGAGCAGTTCTTC
d_gene: TRBD2; v_gene: TRBV5-1; j_gene: TRBJ2-5; len: 14; abundance: few; CDR3aa: CASSPGLVGETQYF; CDR3nt: TGCGCCAGCAGCCCAGGACTAGTAGGTGAGACCCAGTACTTC
d_gene: .; v_gene: TRBV29-1; j_gene: TRBJ2-1; len: 14; abundance: .; CDR3aa: CSGGSGSVYNEQFF; CDR3nt: TGCAGCGGGGGTAGTGGGAGTGTCTACAATGAGCAGTTCTTC
d_gene: TRBD1; v_gene: TRBV6-6; j_gene: TRBJ2-7; len: 16; abundance: .; CDR3aa: CASSTLGTGGSYEQYF; CDR3nt: TGTGCCAGCAGTACCCTAGGGACAGGGGGTAGTTACGAGCAGTACTTC
d_gene: TRBD2; v_gene: TRBV19; j_gene: TRBJ2-7; len: 13; abundance: .; CDR3aa: CASSSGLAGEQYF; CDR3nt: TGTGCCAGTAGTTCGGGACTAGCAGGGGAGCAGTACTTC
d_gene: TRBD1; v_gene: TRBV6-5; j_gene: TRBJ2-7; len: 11; abundance: .; CDR3aa: CASSRDSEQYF; CDR3nt: TGTGCCAGCAGCCGGGACAGCGAGCAGTACTTC
d_gene: TRBD2; v_gene: TRBV2; j_gene: TRBJ2-3; len: 17; abundance: .; CDR3aa: CASSKRLAGGVTDTQYF; CDR3nt: TGTGCCAGCAGTAAGAGACTAGCGGGGGGGGTGACAGATACGCAGTATTTT
d_gene: .; v_gene: TRBV28; j_gene: TRBJ2-7; len: 14; abundance: .; CDR3aa: CASRWGVGNNEQYF; CDR3nt: TGTGCCAGCAGGTGGGGGGTGGGTAACAACGAGCAGTACTTC
d_gene: TRBD1; v_gene: TRBV7-9; j_gene: TRBJ2-2; len: 15; abundance: .; CDR3aa: CASSLVTGATGELFF; CDR3nt: TGTGCCAGCAGCCTAGTTACAGGGGCCACCGGGGAGCTGTTTTTT
d_gene: TRBD2; v_gene: TRBV27; j_gene: TRBJ2-7; len: 12; abundance: .; CDR3aa: CASSATGTREYF; CDR3nt: TGTGCCAGCAGCGCTACCGGGACTAGAGAGTACTTC
d_gene: .; v_gene: TRBV10-3; j_gene: TRBJ2-3; len: 15; abundance: .; CDR3aa: CAISPTSGGTDTQYF; CDR3nt: TGTGCCATCAGTCCGACTAGTGGAGGCACAGATACGCAGTATTTT
d_gene: .; v_gene: TRBV5-1; j_gene: TRBJ2-3; len: 15; abundance: .; CDR3aa: CASSLGRQSTDTQYF; CDR3nt: TGCGCCAGCAGCTTGGGGAGACAAAGCACAGATACGCAGTATTTT
d_gene: .; v_gene: TRBV11-3; j_gene: TRBJ2-3; len: 13; abundance: .; CDR3aa: CASSLWGTDTQYF; CDR3nt: TGTGCCAGCAGCTTATGGGGCACAGATACGCAGTATTTT
d_gene: .; v_gene: TRBV2; j_gene: TRBJ1-2; len: 17; abundance: .; CDR3aa: CASSPSGHGGLYYGYTF; CDR3nt: TGTGCCAGCAGTCCCAGTGGACACGGAGGACTTTACTATGGCTACACCTTC
d_gene: .; v_gene: TRBV5-1; j_gene: TRBJ2-1; len: 14; abundance: .; CDR3aa: CASSLETATNEQFF; CDR3nt: TGCGCCAGCAGCTTGGAAACTGCCACCAATGAGCAGTTCTTC
d_gene: .; v_gene: TRBV7-9; j_gene: TRBJ1-2; len: 16; abundance: .; CDR3aa: CASSLGQGNSNYGYTF; CDR3nt: TGTGCCAGCAGCTTAGGTCAGGGAAATTCTAACTATGGCTACACCTTC
d_gene: .; v_gene: TRBV11-2; j_gene: TRBJ2-7; len: 14; abundance: .; CDR3aa: CASSESRSWGEQYF; CDR3nt: TGTGCCAGCAGCGAATCCAGGTCGTGGGGCGAGCAGTACTTC
d_gene: .; v_gene: TRBV7-8; j_gene: TRBJ2-2; len: 15; abundance: .; CDR3aa: CASSSGGAGTGELFF; CDR3nt: TGTGCCAGCAGCTCAGGGGGGGCTGGAACCGGGGAGCTGTTTTTT
d_gene: TRBD2; v_gene: TRBV6-5; j_gene: TRBJ2-7; len: 16; abundance: .; CDR3aa: CASSFFLAGGPAEQYF; CDR3nt: TGTGCCAGCAGTTTCTTTCTAGCGGGAGGGCCGGCCGAGCAGTACTTC
d_gene: .; v_gene: TRBV7-3; j_gene: TRBJ2-1; len: 13; abundance: .; CDR3aa: CASSSLTGTEQFF; CDR3nt: TGTGCCAGCAGCTCCTTAACCGGGACAGAGCAGTTCTTC
d_gene: .; v_gene: TRBV14; j_gene: TRBJ1-1; len: 13; abundance: .; CDR3aa: CASSQSGLTEAFF; CDR3nt: TGTGCCAGCAGCCAATCAGGGCTTACTGAAGCTTTCTTT
d_gene: .; v_gene: TRBV5-4; j_gene: TRBJ2-1; len: 13; abundance: .; CDR3aa: CASSLGLVNEQFF; CDR3nt: TGTGCCAGCAGCTTGGGACTAGTCAATGAGCAGTTCTTC
d_gene: TRBD1; v_gene: TRBV27; j_gene: TRBJ1-1; len: 15; abundance: .; CDR3aa: CASSWDRGLNTEAFF; CDR3nt: TGTGCCAGCAGTTGGGACAGGGGGCTGAACACTGAAGCTTTCTTT
d_gene: TRBD2; v_gene: TRBV7-2; j_gene: TRBJ2-7; len: 14; abundance: .; CDR3aa: CASSVGLAGYEQYF; CDR3nt: TGTGCCAGCAGCGTGGGACTAGCAGGGTACGAGCAGTACTTC
d_gene: .; v_gene: TRBV10-3; j_gene: TRBJ1-5; len: 12; abundance: .; CDR3aa: CAISTDNQPQHF; CDR3nt: TGTGCCATCAGCACCGACAATCAGCCCCAGCATTTT
d_gene: .; v_gene: TRBV2; j_gene: TRBJ2-1; len: 13; abundance: .; CDR3aa: CASREDLDNEQFF; CDR3nt: TGTGCCAGCAGGGAGGACTTAGACAATGAGCAGTTCTTC
d_gene: TRBD1; v_gene: TRBV5-1; j_gene: TRBJ2-1; len: 15; abundance: .; CDR3aa: CASSTGQNSYNEQFF; CDR3nt: TGCGCCAGCAGCACGGGACAGAACTCCTACAATGAGCAGTTCTTC
d_gene: .; v_gene: TRBV6-5; j_gene: TRBJ2-4; len: 11; abundance: .; CDR3aa: CASSPYGIQYF; CDR3nt: TGTGCCAGCAGCCCGTATGGCATTCAGTACTTC
d_gene: TRBD2; v_gene: TRBV10-3; j_gene: TRBJ2-2; len: 16; abundance: .; CDR3aa: CAISESDPAGAGELFF; CDR3nt: TGTGCCATCAGTGAGTCAGACCCTGCGGGAGCCGGGGAGCTGTTTTTT
d_gene: .; v_gene: TRBV15; j_gene: TRBJ1-1; len: 15; abundance: .; CDR3aa: CATSRDPGAKAEAFF; CDR3nt: TGTGCCACCAGCAGAGATCCGGGTGCTAAGGCTGAAGCTTTCTTT
d_gene: .; v_gene: TRBV7-2; j_gene: TRBJ2-1; len: 15; abundance: .; CDR3aa: CASSLSGGPYNEQFF; CDR3nt: TGTGCCAGCAGCTTATCGGGTGGGCCCTACAATGAGCAGTTCTTC
d_gene: .; v_gene: TRBV4-3; j_gene: TRBJ2-1; len: 13; abundance: .; CDR3aa: CASSQDLSTGQFF; CDR3nt: TGCGCCAGCAGCCAAGATTTGTCTACGGGTCAGTTCTTC
d_gene: .; v_gene: TRBV4-1; j_gene: TRBJ2-5; len: 14; abundance: .; CDR3aa: CASSPHGTQETQYF; CDR3nt: TGCGCCAGCAGCCCGCACGGTACCCAAGAGACCCAGTACTTC
d_gene: .; v_gene: TRBV6-6; j_gene: TRBJ1-5; len: 13; abundance: .; CDR3aa: CASSQRRNQPQNF; CDR3nt: TGTGCCAGCAGTCAGAGGCGGAATCAGCCCCAGAATTTT
d_gene: TRBD2; v_gene: TRBV10-1; j_gene: TRBJ2-2; len: 16; abundance: .; CDR3aa: CASRLAGAWNTGELFF; CDR3nt: TGCGCCAGCAGGTTAGCGGGAGCCTGGAACACCGGGGAGCTGTTTTTT
d_gene: .; v_gene: TRBV30; j_gene: TRBJ2-7; len: 15; abundance: .; CDR3aa: CAWSPSARGTYEQYF; CDR3nt: TGTGCCTGGAGTCCATCCGCCAGGGGTACCTACGAGCAGTACTTC
d_gene: .; v_gene: TRBV4-1; j_gene: TRBJ2-7; len: 12; abundance: .; CDR3aa: CASSQDFRQQYF; CDR3nt: TGCGCCAGCAGCCAAGACTTCAGGCAGCAGTACTTC
d_gene: TRBD1; v_gene: TRBV30; j_gene: TRBJ2-3; len: 15; abundance: .; CDR3aa: CAWSAGQGARDTQYF; CDR3nt: TGTGCCTGGAGTGCGGGACAGGGGGCAAGAGATACGCAGTATTTT
d_gene: TRBD1; v_gene: TRBV10-3; j_gene: TRBJ1-5; len: 15; abundance: .; CDR3aa: CAISRDSLGDQPQHF; CDR3nt: TGTGCCATCAGTAGGGACAGCCTAGGGGATCAGCCCCAGCATTTT
d_gene: TRBD2; v_gene: TRBV11-1; j_gene: TRBJ2-1; len: 15; abundance: .; CDR3aa: CASSSAGEAYNEQFF; CDR3nt: TGTGCCAGCAGCTCGGCGGGGGAGGCCTACAATGAGCAGTTCTTC
d_gene: TRBD1; v_gene: TRBV7-2; j_gene: TRBJ1-4; len: 15; abundance: .; CDR3aa: CASSLGGQRLEKLFF; CDR3nt: TGTGCCAGCAGCTTAGGGGGACAGCGACTCGAAAAACTGTTTTTT
d_gene: TRBD2; v_gene: TRBV11-3; j_gene: TRBJ2-1; len: 16; abundance: once; CDR3aa: CASSLGFSSGREEQFF; CDR3nt: TGTGCCAGCAGCTTAGGGTTCTCTAGCGGGAGGGAGGAGCAGTTCTTC
d_gene: .; v_gene: TRBV9; j_gene: TRBJ2-3; len: 15; abundance: .; CDR3aa: CASSAKGLGTDTQYF; CDR3nt: TGTGCCAGCAGCGCAAAGGGACTCGGCACAGATACGCAGTATTTT
d_gene: TRBD2; v_gene: TRBV2; j_gene: TRBJ2-7; len: 14; abundance: .; CDR3aa: CASSGLAGVAEQYF; CDR3nt: TGTGCCAGCAGTGGGTTAGCGGGAGTTGCCGAGCAGTACTTC
d_gene: .; v_gene: TRBV7-6; j_gene: TRBJ2-3; len: 16; abundance: .; CDR3aa: CASSLGVHQGPDTQYF; CDR3nt: TGTGCCAGCAGCCTAGGGGTACACCAGGGCCCAGATACGCAGTATTTT
d_gene: .; v_gene: TRBV27; j_gene: TRBJ1-1; len: 14; abundance: .; CDR3aa: CASSLGVPATEAFF; CDR3nt: TGTGCCAGCAGTTTGGGGGTGCCAGCCACTGAAGCTTTCTTT
d_gene: TRBD2; v_gene: TRBV4-1; j_gene: TRBJ2-7; len: 17; abundance: .; CDR3aa: CASSQALAGGLFYEQYF; CDR3nt: TGCGCCAGCAGTCAGGCGCTAGCGGGGGGGCTGTTCTACGAGCAGTACTTC